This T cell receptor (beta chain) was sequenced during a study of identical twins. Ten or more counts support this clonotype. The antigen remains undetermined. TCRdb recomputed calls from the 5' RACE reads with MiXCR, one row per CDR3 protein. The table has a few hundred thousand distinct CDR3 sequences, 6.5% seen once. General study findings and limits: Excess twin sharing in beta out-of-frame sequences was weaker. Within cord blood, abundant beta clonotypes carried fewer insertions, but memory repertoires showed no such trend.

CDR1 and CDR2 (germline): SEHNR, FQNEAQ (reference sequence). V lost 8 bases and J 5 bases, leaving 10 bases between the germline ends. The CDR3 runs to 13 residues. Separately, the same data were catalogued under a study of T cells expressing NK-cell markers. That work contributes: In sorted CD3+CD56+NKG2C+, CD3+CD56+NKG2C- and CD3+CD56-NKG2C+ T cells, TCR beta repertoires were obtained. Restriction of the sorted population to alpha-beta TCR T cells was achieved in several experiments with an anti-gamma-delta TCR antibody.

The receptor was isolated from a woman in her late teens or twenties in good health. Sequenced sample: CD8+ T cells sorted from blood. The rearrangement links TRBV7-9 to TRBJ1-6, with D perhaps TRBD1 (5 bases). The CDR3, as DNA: TGTGCCAGCCAACCAGGGAATAATTCACCCCTCCACTTT. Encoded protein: CASQPGNNSPLHF. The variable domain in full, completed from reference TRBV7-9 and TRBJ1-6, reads DTGVSQNPRHKITKRGQNVTFRCDPISEHNRLYWYRQTLGQGPEFLTYFQNEAQLEKSRLLSDRFSAERPKGSFSTLEIQRTEQGDSAMYLCASQPGNNSPLHFGNGTRLTVT.